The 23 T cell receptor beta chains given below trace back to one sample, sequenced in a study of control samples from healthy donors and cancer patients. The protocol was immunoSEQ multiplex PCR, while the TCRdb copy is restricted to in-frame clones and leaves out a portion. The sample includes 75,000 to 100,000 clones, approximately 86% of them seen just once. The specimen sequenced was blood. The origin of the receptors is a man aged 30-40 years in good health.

In DNA form, the CDR3 reads TGTGCTAGTGGTTTGGCCCGGACGTGGCGGGACACTGAAGCTTTCTTT. Its protein product is CASGLARTWRDTEAFF. The chain employs TRBV12-5 and TRBJ1-1; D is ambiguous. V was cut by 1 base and J by 3 bases, with 15 bases left in between. CDR3 size: 16 residues. CDR1 LGHNT and CDR2 FRNRAP come from the germline V gene.

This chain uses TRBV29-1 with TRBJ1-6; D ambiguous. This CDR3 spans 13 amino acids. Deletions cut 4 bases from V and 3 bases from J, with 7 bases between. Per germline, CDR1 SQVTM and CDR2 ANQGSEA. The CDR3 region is CSVVEDYNSPLHF. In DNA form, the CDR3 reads TGCAGCGTTGTTGAGGACTATAATTCACCCCTCCACTTT.

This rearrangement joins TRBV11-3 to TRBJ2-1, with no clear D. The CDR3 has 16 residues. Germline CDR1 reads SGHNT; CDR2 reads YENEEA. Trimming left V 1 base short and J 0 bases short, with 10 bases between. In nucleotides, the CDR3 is TGTGCCAGCAGCTTAGGAGGCGCAAGCTCCTACAATGAGCAGTTCTTC. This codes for CASSLGGASSYNEQFF.

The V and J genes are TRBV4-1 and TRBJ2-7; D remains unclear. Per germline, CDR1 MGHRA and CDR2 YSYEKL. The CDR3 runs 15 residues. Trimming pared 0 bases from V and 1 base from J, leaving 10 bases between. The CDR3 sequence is CASSQDPWASYEQYF. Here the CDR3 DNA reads TGCGCCAGCAGCCAAGACCCATGGGCGTCCTACGAGCAGTACTTC.

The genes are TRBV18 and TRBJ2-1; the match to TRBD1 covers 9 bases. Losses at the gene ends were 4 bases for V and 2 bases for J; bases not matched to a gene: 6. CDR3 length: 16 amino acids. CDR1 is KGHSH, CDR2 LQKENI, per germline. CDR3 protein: CASSRDREGTYNEQFF. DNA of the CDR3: TGTGCCAGCTCACGGGACAGGGAGGGAACCTACAATGAGCAGTTCTTC.

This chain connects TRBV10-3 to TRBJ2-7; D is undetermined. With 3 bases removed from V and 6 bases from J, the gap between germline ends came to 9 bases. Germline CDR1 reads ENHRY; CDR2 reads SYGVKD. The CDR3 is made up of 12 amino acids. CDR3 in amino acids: CAISDIGPEQYF. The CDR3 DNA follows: TGTGCCATCAGTGATATAGGGCCCGAGCAGTACTTC.

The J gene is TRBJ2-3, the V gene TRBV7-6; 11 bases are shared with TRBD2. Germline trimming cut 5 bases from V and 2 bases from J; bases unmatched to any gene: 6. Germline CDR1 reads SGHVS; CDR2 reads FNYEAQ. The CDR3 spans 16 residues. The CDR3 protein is CASSRGLADPTDTQYF. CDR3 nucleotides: TGTGCCAGCAGCCGGGGACTAGCGGACCCCACAGATACGCAGTATTTT.

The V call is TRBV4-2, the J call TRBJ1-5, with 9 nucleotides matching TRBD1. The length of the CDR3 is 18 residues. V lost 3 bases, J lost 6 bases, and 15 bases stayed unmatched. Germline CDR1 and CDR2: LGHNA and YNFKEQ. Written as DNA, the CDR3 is TGTGCCAGCAGCCAGGAACCGGGACAGGGTTCTTTTGGTCAGCCCCAGCATTTT. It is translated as CASSQEPGQGSFGQPQHF.

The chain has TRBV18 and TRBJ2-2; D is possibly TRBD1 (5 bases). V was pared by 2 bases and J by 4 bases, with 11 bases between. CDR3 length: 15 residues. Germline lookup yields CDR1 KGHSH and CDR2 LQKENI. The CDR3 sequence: CASSPEDDSTGELFF. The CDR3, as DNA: TGTGCCAGCTCACCAGAGGACGACAGCACCGGGGAGCTGTTTTTT.

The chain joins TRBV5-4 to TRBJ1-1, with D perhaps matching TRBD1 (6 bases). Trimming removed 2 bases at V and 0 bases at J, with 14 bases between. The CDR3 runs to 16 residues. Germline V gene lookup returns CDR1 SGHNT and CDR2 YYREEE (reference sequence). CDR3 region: CASSFGGGPMNTEAFF. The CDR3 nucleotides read TGTGCCAGCAGCTTCGGGGGGGGGCCCATGAACACTGAAGCTTTCTTT.

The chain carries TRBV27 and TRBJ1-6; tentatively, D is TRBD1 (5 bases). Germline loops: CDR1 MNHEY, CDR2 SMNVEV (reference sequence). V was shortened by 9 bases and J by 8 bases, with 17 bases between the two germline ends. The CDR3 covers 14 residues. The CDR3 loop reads CASRGIQLYSPLHF. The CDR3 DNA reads TGTGCCAGTCGGGGGATTCAATTGTATTCACCCCTCCACTTT.

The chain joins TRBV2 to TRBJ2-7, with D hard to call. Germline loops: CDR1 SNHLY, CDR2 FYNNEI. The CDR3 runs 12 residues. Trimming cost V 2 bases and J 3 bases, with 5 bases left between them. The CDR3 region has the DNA TGTGCCAGCAGTGAACAGAACTACGAGCAGTACTTC. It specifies CASSEQNYEQYF.

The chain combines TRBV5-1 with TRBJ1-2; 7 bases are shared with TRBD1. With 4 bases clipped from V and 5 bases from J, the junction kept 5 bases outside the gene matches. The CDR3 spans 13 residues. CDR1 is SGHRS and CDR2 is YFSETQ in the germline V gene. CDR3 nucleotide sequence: TGCGCCAGCAGCCCGGGACAGCTTTATGGCTACACCTTC. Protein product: CASSPGQLYGYTF.

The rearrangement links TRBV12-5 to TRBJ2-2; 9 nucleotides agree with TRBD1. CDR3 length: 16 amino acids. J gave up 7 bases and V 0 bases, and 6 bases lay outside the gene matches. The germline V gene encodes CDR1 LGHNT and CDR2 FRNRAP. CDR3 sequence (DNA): TGTGCTAGTGGTTTGGTGGGGACAGGGATCATCGGGGAGCTGTTTTTT. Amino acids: CASGLVGTGIIGELFF. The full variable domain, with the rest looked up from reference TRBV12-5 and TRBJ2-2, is DARVTQTPRHKVTEMGQEVTMRCQPILGHNTVFWYRQTMMQGLELLAYFRNRAPLDDSGMPKDRFSAEMPDATLATLKIQPSEPRDSAVYFCASGLVGTGIIGELFFGEGSRLTVL.

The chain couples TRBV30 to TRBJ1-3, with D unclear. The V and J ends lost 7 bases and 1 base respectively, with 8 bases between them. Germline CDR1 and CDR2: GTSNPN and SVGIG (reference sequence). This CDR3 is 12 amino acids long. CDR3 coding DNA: TGTGCCTATGTGGGTTCTGGAAACACCATATATTTT. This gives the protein CAYVGSGNTIYF.

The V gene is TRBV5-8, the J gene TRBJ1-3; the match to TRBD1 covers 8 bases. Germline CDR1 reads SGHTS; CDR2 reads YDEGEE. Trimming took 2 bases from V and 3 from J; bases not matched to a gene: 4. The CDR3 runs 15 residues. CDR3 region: CASSLQGGGGNTIYF. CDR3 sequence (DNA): TGTGCCAGCAGCTTACAGGGGGGCGGTGGAAACACCATATATTTT.

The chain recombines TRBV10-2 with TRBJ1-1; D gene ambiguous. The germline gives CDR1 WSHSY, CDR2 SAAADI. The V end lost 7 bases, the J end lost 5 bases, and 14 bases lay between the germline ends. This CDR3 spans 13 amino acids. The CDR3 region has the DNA TGCGCCAGCATTGGCAGTGCGGTTACTGAAGCTTTCTTT. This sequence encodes CASIGSAVTEAFF.

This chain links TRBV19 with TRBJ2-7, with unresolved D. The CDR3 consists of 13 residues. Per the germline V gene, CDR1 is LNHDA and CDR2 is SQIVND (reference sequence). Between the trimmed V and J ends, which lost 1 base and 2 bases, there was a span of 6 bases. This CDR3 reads CASSIAHTYEQYF. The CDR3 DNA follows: TGTGCCAGTAGTATAGCCCATACCTACGAGCAGTACTTC.

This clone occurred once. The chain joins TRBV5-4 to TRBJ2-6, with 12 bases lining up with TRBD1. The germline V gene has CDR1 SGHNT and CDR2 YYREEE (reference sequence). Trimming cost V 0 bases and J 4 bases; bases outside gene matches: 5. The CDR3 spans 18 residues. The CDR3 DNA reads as TGTGCCAGCAGCTTGGAGGGACAGGGGGCTTACGGGGCCAACGTCCTGACTTTC. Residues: CASSLEGQGAYGANVLTF.

CDR3 protein: CASKQGVTSTDTQYF. The CDR3 nucleotides read TGTGCCAGTAAACAGGGGGTTACTAGCACAGATACGCAGTATTTT. V gene TRBV19 combines with J gene TRBJ2-3, with 8 bases aligning to TRBD1. V lost 7 bases and J lost 0; bases outside the gene matches: 6. CDR1 is LNHDA, CDR2 SQIVND, per germline (reference sequence). This CDR3 is built from 15 residues.

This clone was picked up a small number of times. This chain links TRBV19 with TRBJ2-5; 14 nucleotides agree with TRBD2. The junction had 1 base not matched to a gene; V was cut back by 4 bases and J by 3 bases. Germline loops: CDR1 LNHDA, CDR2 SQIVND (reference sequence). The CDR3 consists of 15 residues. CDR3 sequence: CASSTTSGREETQYF. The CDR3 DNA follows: TGTGCCAGTAGTACGACTAGCGGGAGGGAAGAGACCCAGTACTTC.

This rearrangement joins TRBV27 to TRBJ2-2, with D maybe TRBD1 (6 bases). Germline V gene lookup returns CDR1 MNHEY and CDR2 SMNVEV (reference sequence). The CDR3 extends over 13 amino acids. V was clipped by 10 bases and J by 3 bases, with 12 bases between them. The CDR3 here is CATSDRYTGELFF. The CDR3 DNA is TGTGCCACCTCAGACAGGTACACCGGGGAGCTGTTTTTT.

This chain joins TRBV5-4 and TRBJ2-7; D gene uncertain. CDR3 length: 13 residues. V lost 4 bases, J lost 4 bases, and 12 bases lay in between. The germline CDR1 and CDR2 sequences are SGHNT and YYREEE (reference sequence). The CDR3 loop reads CASSQNAGYEQYF. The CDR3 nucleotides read TGTGCCAGCAGCCAAAACGCTGGGTACGAGCAGTACTTC.